The clone carrying this T cell receptor (beta chain) is a singleton in its sample. Source study methods: Amplification of reference gene primers was used by the study to estimate nucleated cell counts. Repertoires were generated with immunoSEQ multiplex PCR, while TCRdb's copy carries only in-frame clones and drops some. Clonal size and the V and J genes are those of that table, whereas D and trimming came from the DNA. Of about 360,000 clones detected, around 86% appear once; the ten largest clones hold over 2.5%. This entry is derived from a study of blood T cell repertoires in COVID-19. Study context: Italy, Spain and the United States were the sources of the convalescent and acute COVID-19 samples. PBMCs, B-cell-depleted T cells, or T cells were the source of the cDNA or gDNA that made up the material.

The V gene's germline CDR1 is MNHEY and CDR2 SVGAGI. After removal of 5 bases from V and 9 bases from J, the junction contained 6 bases not matched to a gene. CDR3 length: 12 amino acids. The sequenced material came from peripheral blood. The chain is built from TRBV6-5 and TRBJ1-2; TRBD1 aligns across 7 bases. The TCR comes from a human donor in a cohort sampled during active COVID-19. The CDR3 is CASSPNRGSYTF. CDR3 nucleotide sequence: TGTGCCAGCAGTCCAAACAGGGGCAGCTACACCTTC.